This TCR beta chain was sequenced for a study of beta chain features in type 1 diabetes. Turning to the study itself: Researchers looked at roughly 110 million sorted cells across all samples.

V dropped 0 bases and J dropped 4 bases, with 13 bases sitting between them. The CDR3 has 16 amino acids. CDR1 LNHNV and CDR2 YYDKDF come from the germline V gene (reference sequence). Study-level findings and limits: Significant though moderate, a shortening of TCRB CDR3s appeared in all four CD4+ subsets of Type 1 diabetes patients.

Expressed TCRB transcripts got sequenced, as all isolated RNA was reverse transcribed. Only in-frame clones appear in the TCRdb table, and some are missing; sequencing was by immunoSEQ multiplex PCR. This sample has about 270,000 clones, with about 13% found just once. As to this clone: The antigen is not known.

This TCR derives from a man between 25 and 39 years old with type 1 diabetes. The V call is TRBV15, the J call TRBJ2-1; a weak D match, TRBD1 (6 bases). Source material: naive CD4+ T cells from blood. CDR3 sequence (DNA): TGTGCCACCAGCAGAGATCAAATACAGGGATACAATGAGCAGTTCTTC. This gives the protein CATSRDQIQGYNEQFF.